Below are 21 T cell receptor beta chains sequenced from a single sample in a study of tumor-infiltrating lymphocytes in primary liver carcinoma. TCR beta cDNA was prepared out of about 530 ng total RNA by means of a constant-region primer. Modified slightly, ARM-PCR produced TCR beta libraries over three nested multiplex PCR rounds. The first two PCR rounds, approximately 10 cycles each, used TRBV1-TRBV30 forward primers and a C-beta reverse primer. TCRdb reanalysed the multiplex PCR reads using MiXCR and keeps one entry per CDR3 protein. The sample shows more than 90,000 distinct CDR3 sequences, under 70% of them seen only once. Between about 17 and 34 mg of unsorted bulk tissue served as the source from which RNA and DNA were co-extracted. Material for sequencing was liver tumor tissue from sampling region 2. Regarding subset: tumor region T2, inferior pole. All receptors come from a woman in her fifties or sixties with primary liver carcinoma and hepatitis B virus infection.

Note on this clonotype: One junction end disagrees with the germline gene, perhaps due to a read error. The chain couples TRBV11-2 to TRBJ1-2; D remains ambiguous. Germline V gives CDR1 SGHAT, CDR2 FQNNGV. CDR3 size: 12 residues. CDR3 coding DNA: TGTACCAGCAGCTCATCTAAGGATGGCTACACCTTT. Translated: CTSSSSKDGYTF.

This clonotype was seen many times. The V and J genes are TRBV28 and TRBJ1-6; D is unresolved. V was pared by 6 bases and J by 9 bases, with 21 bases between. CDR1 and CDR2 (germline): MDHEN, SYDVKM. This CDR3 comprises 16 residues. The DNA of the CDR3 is TGTGCCAGCAGCCAAGGGTCTCCGGTTGGGAGTTCACCCCTCCACTTT. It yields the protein CASSQGSPVGSSPLHF.

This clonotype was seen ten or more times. The CDR3 coding sequence is TGTGCCAGCAGTTCGGGGCGGGACAGGGGTCCGAAAGAGACCCAGTACTTC. It specifies CASSSGRDRGPKETQYF. The chain uses TRBV12-3 or TRBV12-4 and TRBJ2-5; TRBD1 agrees at 10 bases. Trimming removed 4 bases from V and 3 bases from J; junction bases left unmatched: 11. The CDR3 contains 17 residues.

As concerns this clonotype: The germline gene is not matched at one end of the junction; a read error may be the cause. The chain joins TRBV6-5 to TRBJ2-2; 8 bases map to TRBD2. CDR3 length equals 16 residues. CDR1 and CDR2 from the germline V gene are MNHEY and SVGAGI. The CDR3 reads CTSRFALAGSAGELFF. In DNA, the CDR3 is TGTACCAGCAGATTTGCCCTAGCGGGTTCTGCCGGGGAGTTGTTTTTT.

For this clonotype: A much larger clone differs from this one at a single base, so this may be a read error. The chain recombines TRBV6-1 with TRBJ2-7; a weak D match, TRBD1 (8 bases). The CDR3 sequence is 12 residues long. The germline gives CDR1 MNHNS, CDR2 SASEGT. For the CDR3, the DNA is TGTGCCAGTACAGGGGGGGGATACGAGCGGTACTTC. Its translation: CASTGGGYERYF.

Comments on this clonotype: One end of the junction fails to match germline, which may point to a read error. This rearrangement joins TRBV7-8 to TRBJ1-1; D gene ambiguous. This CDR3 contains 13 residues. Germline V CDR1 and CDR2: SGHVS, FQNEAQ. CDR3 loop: CARSSDGNTEAFF. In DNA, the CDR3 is TGTGCCAGAAGTTCGGACGGGAACACTGAAGCTTTCTTC.

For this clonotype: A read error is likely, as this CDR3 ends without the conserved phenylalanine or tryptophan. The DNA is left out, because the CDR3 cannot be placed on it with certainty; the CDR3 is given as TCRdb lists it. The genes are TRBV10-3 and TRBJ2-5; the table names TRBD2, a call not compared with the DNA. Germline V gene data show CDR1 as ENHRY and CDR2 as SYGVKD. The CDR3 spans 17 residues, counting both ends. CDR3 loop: CAISESSGVDKTRTQYL.

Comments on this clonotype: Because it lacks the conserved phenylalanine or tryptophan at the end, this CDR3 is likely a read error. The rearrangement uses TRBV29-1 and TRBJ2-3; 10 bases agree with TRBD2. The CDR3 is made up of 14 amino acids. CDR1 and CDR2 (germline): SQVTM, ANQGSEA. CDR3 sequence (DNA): TGCAGTGTCACCGGGACTAGCGACACAGATACGCAGTATCTT. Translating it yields CSVTGTSDTDTQYL.

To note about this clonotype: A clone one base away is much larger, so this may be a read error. CDR3 region: CAISESESFYNEQFF. The CDR3 nucleotides read TGTGCCATCAGTGAGTCCGAGAGCTTCTACAATGAGCAGTTCTTC. The chain uses TRBV10-3 and TRBJ2-1, with unresolved D. The CDR3 has 15 residues. V lost 0 bases to trimming and J lost 3 bases, with 9 bases between them. Germline CDR1 and CDR2: ENHRY and SYGVKD.

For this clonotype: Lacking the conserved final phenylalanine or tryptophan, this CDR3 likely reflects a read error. The CDR3 here is CASSLGLAGLYQETQYL. The DNA of the CDR3 is TGTGCCAGCAGCTTGGGACTAGCGGGGCTGTACCAAGAGACCCAGTACCTT. The chain is built from TRBV5-6 and TRBJ2-5, with 11 bases identical to TRBD2. The length of the CDR3 is 17 residues. The J segment lost 0 bases and the V segment lost 0 bases, leaving 4 bases of the junction unmatched. The germline V gene has CDR1 SGHDT and CDR2 YYEEEE.

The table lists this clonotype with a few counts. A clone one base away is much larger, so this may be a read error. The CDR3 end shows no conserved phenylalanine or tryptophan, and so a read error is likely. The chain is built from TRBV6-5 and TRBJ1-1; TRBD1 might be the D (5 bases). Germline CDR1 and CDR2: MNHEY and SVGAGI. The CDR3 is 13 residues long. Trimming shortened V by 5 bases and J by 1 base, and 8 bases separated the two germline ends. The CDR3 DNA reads TGTGCCAGCAGTAGACAGAGGAACACTGAAGCTTTCTCT. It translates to CASSRQRNTEAFS.

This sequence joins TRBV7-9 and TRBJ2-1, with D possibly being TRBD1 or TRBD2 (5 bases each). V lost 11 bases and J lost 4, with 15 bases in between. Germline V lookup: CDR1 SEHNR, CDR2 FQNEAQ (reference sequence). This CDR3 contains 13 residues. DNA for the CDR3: TGTGCCTGCTCCCGGGACGGATACAATGAGCAGTTCTTC. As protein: CACSRDGYNEQFF.

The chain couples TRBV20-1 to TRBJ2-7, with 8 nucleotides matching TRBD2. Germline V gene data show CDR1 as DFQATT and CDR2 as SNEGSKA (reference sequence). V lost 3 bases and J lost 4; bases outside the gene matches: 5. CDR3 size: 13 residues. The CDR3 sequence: CSASKLAAYEQYF. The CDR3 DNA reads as TGCAGTGCTAGTAAACTAGCGGCGTACGAGCAGTACTTC.

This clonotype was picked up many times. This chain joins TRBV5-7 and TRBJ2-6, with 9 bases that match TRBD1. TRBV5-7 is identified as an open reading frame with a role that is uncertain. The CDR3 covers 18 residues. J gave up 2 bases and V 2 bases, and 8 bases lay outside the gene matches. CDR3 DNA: TGTGCCAGCAGCTTCGTCGGGACAGGGACAGCTGGGGCCAACGTCCTGACTTTC. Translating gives CASSFVGTGTAGANVLTF.

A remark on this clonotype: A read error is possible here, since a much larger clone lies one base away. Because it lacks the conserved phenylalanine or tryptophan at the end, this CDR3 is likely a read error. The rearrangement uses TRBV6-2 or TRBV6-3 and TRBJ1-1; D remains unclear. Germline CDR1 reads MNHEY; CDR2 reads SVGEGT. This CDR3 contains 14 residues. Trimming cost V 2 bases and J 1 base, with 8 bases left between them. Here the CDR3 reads CASSYQQKNTEAFS. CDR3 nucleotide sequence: TGTGCCAGCAGTTACCAACAGAAGAACACTGAAGCTTTCTCT.

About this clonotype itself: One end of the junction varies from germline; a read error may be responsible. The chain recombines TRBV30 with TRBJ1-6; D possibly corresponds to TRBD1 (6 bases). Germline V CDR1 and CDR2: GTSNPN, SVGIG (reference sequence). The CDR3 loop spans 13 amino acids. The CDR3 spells CAWSAAQGSPLYF. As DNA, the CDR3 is TGTGCCTGGAGTGCCGCCCAGGGGTCACCCCTCTACTTT. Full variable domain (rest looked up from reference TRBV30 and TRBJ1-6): SQTIHQWPATLVQPVGSPLSLECTVEGTSNPNLYWYRQAAGRGLQLLFYSVGIGQISSEVPQNLSASRPQDRQFILSSKKLLLSDSGFYLCAWSAAQGSPLYFGNGTRLTVT.

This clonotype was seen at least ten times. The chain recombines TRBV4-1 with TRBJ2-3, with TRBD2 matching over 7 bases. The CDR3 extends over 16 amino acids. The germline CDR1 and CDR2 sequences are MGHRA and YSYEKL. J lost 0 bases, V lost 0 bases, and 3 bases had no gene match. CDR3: CASSQDGRASTDTQYF. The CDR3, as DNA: TGCGCCAGCAGCCAAGATGGGAGGGCTAGCACAGATACGCAGTATTTT.

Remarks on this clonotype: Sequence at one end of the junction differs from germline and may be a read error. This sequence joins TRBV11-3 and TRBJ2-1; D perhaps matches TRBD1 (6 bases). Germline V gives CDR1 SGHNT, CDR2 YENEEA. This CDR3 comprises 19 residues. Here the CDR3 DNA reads TGTGACAGCAGCTTAGATTTTTTTTTCAGGGGAAGCTCCCACAATGAGCAGTTCTTC. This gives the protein CDSSLDFFFRGSSHNEQFF.

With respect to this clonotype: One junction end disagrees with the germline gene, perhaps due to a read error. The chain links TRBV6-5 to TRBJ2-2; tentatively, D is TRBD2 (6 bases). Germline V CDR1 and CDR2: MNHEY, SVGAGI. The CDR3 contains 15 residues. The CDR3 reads CASSLLAGGTGGLFF. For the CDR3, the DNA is TGTGCCAGCAGCCTACTAGCTGGAGGTACCGGGGGGCTGTTTTTT.

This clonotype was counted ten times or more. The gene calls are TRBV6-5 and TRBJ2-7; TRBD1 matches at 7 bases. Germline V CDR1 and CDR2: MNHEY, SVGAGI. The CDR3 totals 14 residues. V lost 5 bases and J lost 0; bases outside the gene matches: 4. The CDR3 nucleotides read TGTGCCAGCAGTCTCCGGACAGGCTCCTACGAGCAGTACTTC. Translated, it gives CASSLRTGSYEQYF.

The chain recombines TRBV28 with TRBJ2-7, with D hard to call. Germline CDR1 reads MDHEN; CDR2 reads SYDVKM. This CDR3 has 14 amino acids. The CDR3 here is CVTVRGTLRNEQYF. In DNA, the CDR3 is TGTGTCACCGTCAGAGGAACTCTACGGAATGAGCAGTACTTC.